The clone carrying this TCR beta chain was seen many times. Its antigen is unknown. The data were obtained in a study of human T cells and chemical hapten exposure. The germline V gene has CDR1 DFQATT and CDR2 SNEGSKA (reference sequence). This CDR3 contains 16 residues. Unmatched junction bases numbered 10, after V lost 4 bases and J lost 7 bases. Documented time point: patch test 1, 2 weeks after DPC sensitization. As to treatment: therapeutic diphenylcyclopropenone sensitization with weekly scalp DPC. The study drew its donors from alopecia patients who were 18 to 70 years old and suitable for DPC. Study conclusions and caveats: TCRs whose frequency exceeded 1 in 1000 remained the same following DPC sensitization. Expanded TCR sets contained significantly more large CDR3 similarity clusters than controls.

From the RACE reads, TCRdb called clonotypes with MiXCR, one entry per CDR3 protein. Among roughly 200,000 distinct CDR3 sequences listed, more than 20% were seen once. Sequences were derived from whole blood, sampled in connection with sensitization to the hapten diphenylcyclopropenone (DPC). The sequence derives from a woman in her forties or fifties with alopecia areata. Some clones in this sample may be carry-over from other donors' samples. This chain connects TRBV20-1 to TRBJ2-1, with 13 nucleotides matching TRBD2. The CDR3 bases are TGCAGTGCTAAGGGACTAGCGGGAACCTTAACGAATGAGCAGTTCTTC. This codes for CSAKGLAGTLTNEQFF.